This TCR beta chain was observed in a study of patients and donors after allogeneic stem cell transplantation. TCRdb itself ran the RT-PCR reads through MiXCR, one entry per CDR3 protein. Of some 92,000 distinct CDR3 sequences listed, around 46% were seen once; the top ten hold under 70%. The length of the CDR3 is 13 residues. Germline V gene sequence: CDR1 SNHLY, CDR2 FYNNEI. The ends were cut back, 8 bases at V and 3 bases at J, with 11 bases in the middle. This clonotype was recorded a few times. Sequencing was performed on blood, either unsorted or a sorted T cell fraction (not recorded which). This chain connects TRBV2 to TRBJ1-5; D unresolved. This sequence was found in a human donor who was either an allogeneic HSCT recipient or a stem cell or donor lymphocyte infusion donor (not recorded which). It is not recorded whose cells these are; they may come from a transplant donor. The CDR3 loop reads CASLGRANQPQHF. In DNA form, the CDR3 reads TGTGCCAGCTTGGGAAGGGCCAATCAGCCCCAGCATTTT.